The 29 T cell receptor beta chains given below trace back to one sample, sequenced in a study of T cells in Graves' hyperthyroidism and ophthalmopathy. The investigators amplified TCR beta CDR3 regions from RNA transcripts. First-round RT-PCR of the TCR CDR3 relied on the HTBI primer set. TCRdb re-derived calls from the multiplex PCR reads in MiXCR, one entry per CDR3 protein. This sample has some 300,000 distinct CDR3 sequences, with approximately 18% found just once. Sequencing was performed on blood. These receptors all stem from a man aged 50 or older with Graves' ophthalmopathy.

This clonotype was picked up many times. This chain uses TRBV2 with TRBJ2-5; TRBD2 matches at 12 bases. V lost 1 base and J lost 5; bases outside the gene matches: 20. The CDR3 has 21 residues. CDR1 and CDR2 (germline): SNHLY, FYNNEI. The CDR3 sequence: CASSEVRAFGTSGSVRETQYF. The DNA for the CDR3 is TGTGCCAGCAGTGAAGTTAGGGCGTTCGGGACTAGCGGGTCGGTGAGGGAGACCCAGTACTTC.

V is TRBV5-1 and J is TRBJ2-2; D is perhaps TRBD1 (6 bases). Germline-derived CDR1 and CDR2 are SGHRS and YFSETQ. V lost 1 base to trimming and J lost 3 bases, with 10 bases between them. The CDR3 consists of 15 residues. Here the CDR3 reads CASSLPRGDTGELFF. Written as DNA, the CDR3 is TGCGCCAGCAGCTTGCCCAGGGGTGACACCGGGGAGCTGTTTTTT. The entire variable domain, with the rest obtained from reference TRBV5-1 and TRBJ2-2, is as follows: KAGVTQTPRYLIKTRGQQVTLSCSPISGHRSVSWYQQTPGQGLQFLFEYFSETQRNKGNFPGRFSGRQFSNSRSEMNVSTLELGDSALYLCASSLPRGDTGELFFGEGSRLTVL.

The chain has TRBV4-2 and TRBJ1-3; unclear D gene. Germline V gene lookup returns CDR1 LGHNA and CDR2 YNFKEQ. The CDR3 extends over 13 amino acids. Trimming pared 3 bases from V and 3 bases from J, leaving 6 bases between. In nucleotides, the CDR3 is TGTGCCAGCAGCCACGGGGATGGAAACACCATATATTTT. Encoded protein: CASSHGDGNTIYF.

The chain links TRBV6-4 to TRBJ2-4; 12 nucleotides align to TRBD1. The CDR3 sequence is 14 residues long. V was clipped by 3 bases and J by 7 bases; unmatched bases: 1. Per the germline V gene, CDR1 is MRHNA and CDR2 is SNTAGT. The CDR3 DNA sequence: TGTGCCAGCAGTGAGGGGACAGGGGGCAACATTCAGTACTTC. This translates into CASSEGTGGNIQYF.

The chain uses TRBV5-8 and TRBJ2-2, with D perhaps matching TRBD1 (6 bases). Per the germline V gene, CDR1 is SGHTS and CDR2 is YDEGEE. V was clipped by 4 bases and J by 2 bases, with 9 bases between them. The CDR3 is 14 amino acids. The CDR3: CASSRDTNTGELFF. The CDR3 DNA follows: TGTGCCAGCAGCAGGGACACCAACACCGGGGAGCTGTTTTTT. Together with reference TRBV5-8 and TRBJ2-2, the CDR3 gives the full variable domain: EAGVTQSPTHLIKTRGQQATLRCSPISGHTSVYWYQQALGLGLQFLLWYDEGEERNRGNFPPRFSGRQFPNYSSELNVNALELEDSALYLCASSRDTNTGELFFGEGSRLTVL.

The genes are TRBV5-1 and TRBJ2-7; 12 nucleotides agree with TRBD2. This CDR3 spans 15 amino acids. The V gene's germline CDR1 is SGHRS and CDR2 YFSETQ. With V trimmed by 4 bases and J by 5 bases, 7 bases remained unmatched. The CDR3 spells CASSPTSGSSHEQYF. CDR3 coding DNA: TGCGCCAGCAGCCCGACTAGCGGGAGTTCCCACGAGCAGTACTTC.

V is TRBV10-3 and J is TRBJ1-2; 12 bases match TRBD1. The CDR3 has 19 residues. The germline gives CDR1 ENHRY, CDR2 SYGVKD. V dropped 0 bases and J dropped 0; count of bases not matched to a gene: 8. CDR3 amino acids: CAISESDAGTGGTNYGYTF. In DNA, the CDR3 is TGTGCCATCAGTGAGTCGGATGCTGGGACAGGGGGCACTAACTATGGCTACACCTTC.

This rearrangement joins TRBV13 to TRBJ2-3, with 8 bases that match TRBD2. J lost 2 bases, V lost 4 bases, and 11 bases had no gene match. This CDR3 has 17 amino acids. Germline V CDR1 and CDR2: PRHDT, FYEKMQ (reference sequence). The CDR3 sequence is CASSSSLGAGDTDTQYF. CDR3 in DNA: TGTGCCAGCAGCTCCTCTCTCGGAGCGGGAGACACAGATACGCAGTATTTT.

This clonotype was recorded a few times. This rearrangement joins TRBV7-9 to TRBJ2-1; the match to TRBD2 covers 11 bases. The ends lost 4 bases at V and 7 bases at J; junction bases unmatched: 12. The CDR3 runs 17 residues. CDR1 SEHNR and CDR2 FQNEAQ come from the germline V gene (reference sequence). CDR3 nucleotide sequence: TGTGCCAGCAGCTCAATTCCCGGGACTAGCGGCTCAAATGAGCAGTTCTTC. Translated: CASSSIPGTSGSNEQFF.

This rearrangement joins TRBV5-1 to TRBJ2-3, with 10 positions matching TRBD2. Germline lookup yields CDR1 SGHRS and CDR2 YFSETQ. CDR3 length: 16 residues. V lost 3 bases, J lost 2 bases, and 6 bases stayed unmatched. The CDR3 DNA reads TGCGCCAGCAGCTATTGGACTAGCGGTACCACAGATACGCAGTATTTT. It codes for CASSYWTSGTTDTQYF. The entire variable domain, with the rest obtained from reference TRBV5-1 and TRBJ2-3, is as follows: KAGVTQTPRYLIKTRGQQVTLSCSPISGHRSVSWYQQTPGQGLQFLFEYFSETQRNKGNFPGRFSGRQFSNSRSEMNVSTLELGDSALYLCASSYWTSGTTDTQYFGPGTRLTVL.

This clonotype occurred a few times. The chain carries TRBV27 and TRBJ2-3, with TRBD2 identical over 7 bases. CDR3 length: 14 residues. Germline lookup yields CDR1 MNHEY and CDR2 SMNVEV (reference sequence). V trimming: 5 bases; J trimming: 6 bases; junction bases outside the gene matches: 8. For the CDR3, the DNA is TGTGCCAGCAGTAGCGCGGCGGGAGCTGATACGCAGTATTTT. Translation gives CASSSAAGADTQYF.

This clonotype has at least ten counts. This chain uses TRBV7-9 with TRBJ2-7, with D perhaps being TRBD1 or TRBD2 (5 bases each). The length of the CDR3 is 13 residues. V lost 5 bases, J lost 7 bases, and 15 bases lay in between. Per the germline V gene, CDR1 is SEHNR and CDR2 is FQNEAQ (reference sequence). CDR3 residues: CASSNSQWGEQYF. For the CDR3, the DNA is TGTGCCAGCAGCAATAGCCAGTGGGGGGAGCAGTACTTC. Variable domain in full (rest from reference TRBV7-9 and TRBJ2-7): DTGVSQNPRHKITKRGQNVTFRCDPISEHNRLYWYRQTLGQGPEFLTYFQNEAQLEKSRLLSDRFSAERPKGSFSTLEIQRTEQGDSAMYLCASSNSQWGEQYFGPGTRLTVT.

This clonotype was seen a few times. This chain links TRBV29-1 with TRBJ2-1, with 7 nucleotides matching TRBD2. Germline CDR1 SQVTM, CDR2 ANQGSEA. V shed 5 bases and J 1 base; nucleotides not matched to a gene: 5. The CDR3 length is 14 residues. Here the CDR3 reads CSVTRGSSYNEQFF. CDR3 in DNA: TGCAGCGTTACGCGCGGGAGTTCCTACAATGAGCAGTTCTTC.

The table lists this clonotype with a few counts. This chain links TRBV19 with TRBJ2-6; D might be TRBD2 (5 bases). Germline loops: CDR1 LNHDA, CDR2 SQIVND (reference sequence). The length of the CDR3 is 15 residues. The V and J ends lost 7 bases and 2 bases respectively, with 12 bases between them. The DNA for the CDR3 is TGTGCCAGTAAGGAGAGGGCCCCTGGGGCCAACGTCCTGACTTTC. Translation gives CASKERAPGANVLTF.

This clonotype came up a few times. The gene calls are TRBV6-2 or TRBV6-3 and TRBJ2-7; no reliable D call. The CDR3 contains 13 residues. Trimming took 11 bases from V and 6 from J, leaving 20 bases between them. CDR1 and CDR2 from the germline V gene are MNHEY and SVGEGT. CDR3 amino acids: CAASYVRSAEQYF. The CDR3 region has the DNA TGTGCCGCCAGTTACGTCCGCAGTGCCGAGCAGTACTTC.

The J gene is TRBJ1-1, the V gene TRBV20-1, with a weak D call TRBD1 (6 bases). V was cut by 3 bases and J by 6 bases, with 20 bases left in between. This CDR3 is built from 15 residues. Germline V gene sequence: CDR1 DFQATT, CDR2 SNEGSKA (reference sequence). In DNA, the CDR3 is TGCAGTGCTAGGGCAGGGCTTTACAGGGAGCCTGAAGCTTTCTTT. Its protein is CSARAGLYREPEAFF.

The V call is TRBV30, the J call TRBJ1-1; D unresolved. With 3 bases removed from V and 5 bases from J, the gap between germline ends came to 10 bases. Germline V gives CDR1 GTSNPN, CDR2 SVGIG (reference sequence). The CDR3 extends over 12 amino acids. The CDR3 nucleotides are TGTGCCTGGAGACTTGGGAGAACTGAAGCTTTCTTT. It encodes CAWRLGRTEAFF.

As regards this clonotype: A much larger clone lies a single base off, so this may be a read error. The chain joins TRBV15 to TRBJ1-1; no reliable D call. Trimming cost V 0 bases and J 3 bases, with 11 bases left between them. Per germline, CDR1 LNHNV and CDR2 YYDKDF (reference sequence). This CDR3 spans 15 amino acids. The CDR3: CATSRDSETDTEAFF. The CDR3 DNA reads TGTGCCACCAGCAGAGATTCGGAGACGGACACTGAAGCTTTCTTT.

This clonotype was seen ten or more times. This chain's CDR3 is CASSFGTGAYNEQFF. CDR3 nucleotide sequence: TGTGCCAGCAGCTTCGGGACAGGGGCCTACAATGAGCAGTTCTTC. J is TRBJ2-1 and V is TRBV9; 10 positions agree with TRBD1. J lost 2 bases, V lost 4 bases, and 3 bases had no gene match. CDR1 and CDR2 (germline): SGDLS, YYNGEE. This CDR3 contains 15 residues.

The table lists this clonotype with many counts. The CDR3 DNA reads TGCGCCAGCACACTCGAGCGGGCGTCCTACGAGCAGTACTTC. The encoded protein is CASTLERASYEQYF. The gene calls are TRBV5-1 and TRBJ2-7; D is possibly TRBD2 (6 bases). The CDR3 has 14 amino acids. Trimming removed 6 bases from V and 1 base from J, with 14 bases in between. CDR1 and CDR2 from the germline V gene are SGHRS and YFSETQ.

This clonotype was observed a few times. The CDR3 nucleotides are TGTGCCACCAGCGGGGGAGAGACCCAGTACTTC. It translates to CATSGGETQYF. V is TRBV15 and J is TRBJ2-5; D possibly matches TRBD1 or TRBD2 (5 bases each). The CDR3 extends over 11 amino acids. V was shortened by 5 bases and J by 4 bases, with 5 bases between the two germline ends. Germline loops: CDR1 LNHNV, CDR2 YYDKDF (reference sequence).

This clonotype occurred many times. This sequence joins TRBV12-3 or TRBV12-4 and TRBJ2-7; D unresolved. The CDR3 has 14 residues. V lost 2 bases, J lost 3 bases, and 11 bases lay in between. The CDR3 protein is CASSLSWDRYEQYF. Here the CDR3 DNA reads TGTGCCAGCAGTTTATCTTGGGATCGCTACGAGCAGTACTTC.

This clonotype was seen at least ten times. This sequence joins TRBV5-1 and TRBJ2-1; 8 bases align to TRBD2. V dropped 0 bases and J dropped 6; count of bases not matched to a gene: 8. CDR3 length: 16 amino acids. Germline V gene lookup returns CDR1 SGHRS and CDR2 YFSETQ. CDR3 sequence: CASSLGPAGDFNEQFF. As DNA, the CDR3 is TGCGCCAGCAGCTTGGGACCAGCGGGAGATTTCAATGAGCAGTTCTTC. Filled out from reference TRBV5-1 and TRBJ2-1, the complete variable domain reads KAGVTQTPRYLIKTRGQQVTLSCSPISGHRSVSWYQQTPGQGLQFLFEYFSETQRNKGNFPGRFSGRQFSNSRSEMNVSTLELGDSALYLCASSLGPAGDFNEQFFGPGTRLTVL.

The chain joins TRBV27 to TRBJ1-4, with D maybe TRBD1 (6 bases). Between the trimmed V and J ends, which lost 1 base and 0 bases, there was a span of 9 bases. The CDR3 contains 16 residues. The V gene's germline CDR1 is MNHEY and CDR2 SMNVEV (reference sequence). CDR3 in DNA: TGTGCCAGCAGTTTATGGGGGGGGCCAACTAATGAAAAACTGTTTTTT. Residues: CASSLWGGPTNEKLFF.

This clonotype was detected only a few times. The chain joins TRBV6-1 to TRBJ1-1; 8 bases match TRBD1. CDR3 size: 12 residues. The germline V gene encodes CDR1 MNHNS and CDR2 SASEGT. V dropped 7 bases and J dropped 6; count of bases not matched to a gene: 4. The CDR3 sequence is CASNDRGAEAFF. CDR3 coding DNA: TGTGCCAGCAACGACAGGGGTGCTGAAGCTTTCTTT.

The table lists this clonotype with many counts. The chain couples TRBV12-3 or TRBV12-4 to TRBJ2-3; a weak D match, TRBD2 (5 bases). Trimming cost V 6 bases and J 6 bases, with 16 bases left between them. This CDR3 has 14 residues. The CDR3 DNA reads as TGTGCCAGCAGCTCGGGGTGGGCTGGGGATACGCAGTATTTT. This codes for CASSSGWAGDTQYF.

This clonotype was recorded many times. The chain combines TRBV7-9 with TRBJ2-1; 9 positions match TRBD2. CDR3 length: 18 residues. Per germline, CDR1 SEHNR and CDR2 FQNEAQ (reference sequence). The ends lost 4 bases at V and 0 bases at J; junction bases unmatched: 10. Written as DNA, the CDR3 is TGTGCCAGCAGCTCGACTAGCGGAGGAAGAAGCTCCTACAATGAGCAGTTCTTC. This encodes CASSSTSGGRSSYNEQFF.

This clonotype has a count of ten or more. This chain links TRBV28 with TRBJ2-5; 8 nucleotides line up with TRBD1. The germline gives CDR1 MDHEN, CDR2 SYDVKM. There are 15 residues in the CDR3. The V segment lost 7 bases and the J segment 5 bases; nucleotides outside the gene matches: 12. CDR3 sequence: CASIPRDRPRETQYF. The CDR3 DNA follows: TGTGCCAGCATTCCTAGGGACAGGCCTCGCGAGACCCAGTACTTC.

This clonotype was counted ten times or more. The rearrangement joins TRBV3-1 to TRBJ2-7; D not certain. The CDR3 is made up of 14 amino acids. Looked up from germline, CDR1 is LGHDT and CDR2 is YNNKEL (reference sequence). V shed 1 base and J shed 2 bases, with 9 bases lying between them. The CDR3 loop is CASSQVWTAYEQYF. CDR3 coding DNA: TGTGCCAGCAGCCAAGTCTGGACGGCCTACGAGCAGTACTTC.